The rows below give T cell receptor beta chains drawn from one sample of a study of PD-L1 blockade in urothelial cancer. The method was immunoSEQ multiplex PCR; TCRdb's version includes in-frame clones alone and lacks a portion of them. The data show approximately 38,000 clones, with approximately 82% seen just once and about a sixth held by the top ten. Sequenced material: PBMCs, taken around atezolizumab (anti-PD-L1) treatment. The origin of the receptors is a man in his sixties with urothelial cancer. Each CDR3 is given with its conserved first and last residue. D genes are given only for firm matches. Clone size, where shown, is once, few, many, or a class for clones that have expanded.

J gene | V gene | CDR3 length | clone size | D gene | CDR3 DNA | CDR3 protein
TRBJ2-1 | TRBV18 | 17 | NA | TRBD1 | TGTGCCAGCTCACCTCCGGTGGGGACAGGGGAAGGGAATGAGCAGTTCTTC | CASSPPVGTGEGNEQFF
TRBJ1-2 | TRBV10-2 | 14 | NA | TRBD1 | TGCGCCAGCAGTCCCGACAGGGGGCGGGGTGGCTACACCTTC | CASSPDRGRGGYTF
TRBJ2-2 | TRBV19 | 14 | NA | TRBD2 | TGTGCCAGTACACTAGCGAGGAACACCGGGGAGCTGTTTTTT | CASTLARNTGELFF
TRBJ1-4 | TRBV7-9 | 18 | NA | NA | TGTGCCAGCAGCTTAGAGGTAGTCAGGGGTTCAACTAATGAAAAACTGTTTTTT | CASSLEVVRGSTNEKLFF
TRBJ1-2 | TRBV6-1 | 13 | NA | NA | TGTGCCAGCTCCCCCAGGGCAAACTATGGCTACACCTTC | CASSPRANYGYTF
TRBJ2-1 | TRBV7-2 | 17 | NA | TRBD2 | TGTGCCAGCAGCTTTTCCCCTAGCGGGAGGGCCTTGGATGAGCAGTTCTTC | CASSFSPSGRALDEQFF
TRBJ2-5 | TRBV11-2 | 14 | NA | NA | TGTGCCAGCAGCTTAGGGCAGTTCCAAGAGACCCAGTACTTC | CASSLGQFQETQYF
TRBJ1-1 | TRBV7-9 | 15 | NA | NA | TGTGCCAGCAGCCGATTACAACAGGGTCGCACTGAAGCTTTCTTT | CASSRLQQGRTEAFF
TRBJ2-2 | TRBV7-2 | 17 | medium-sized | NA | TGTGCCAGCAGCGAAACAAGCCGACAGGGAGGCCCCGGGGAGCTGTTTTTT | CASSETSRQGGPGELFF
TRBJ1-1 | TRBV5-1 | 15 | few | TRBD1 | TGCGCCAGCAGCTTGCGACAGGGATTGAACACTGAAGCTTTCTTT | CASSLRQGLNTEAFF
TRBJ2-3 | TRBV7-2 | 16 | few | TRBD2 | TGTGCCAGCAGCGTTAGGGCCGGGAGGCGCACAGATACGCAGTATTTT | CASSVRAGRRTDTQYF
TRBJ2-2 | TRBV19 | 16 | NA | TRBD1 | TGTGCCAGTAGTATGGAACAGGGGAATATCCCCGGGGAGCTGTTTTTT | CASSMEQGNIPGELFF
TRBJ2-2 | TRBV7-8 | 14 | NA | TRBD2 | TGTGCCAGCAGCTTCGGGGGGTATGGCGGGGAGCTGTTTTTT | CASSFGGYGGELFF
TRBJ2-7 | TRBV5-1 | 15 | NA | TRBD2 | TGCGCCAGCAGCTTGGTAGGTGCGGGAGTCAGGGAGCAGTACTTC | CASSLVGAGVREQYF
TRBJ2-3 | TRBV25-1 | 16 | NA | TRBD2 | TGTGCCAGCAGTGATTTTGCTAGCGGGGTCACAGATACGCAGTATTTT | CASSDFASGVTDTQYF
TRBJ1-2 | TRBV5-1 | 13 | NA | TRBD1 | TGCGCCAGCAGCGAAACCACAGGGGAGGGCTACACCTTC | CASSETTGEGYTF
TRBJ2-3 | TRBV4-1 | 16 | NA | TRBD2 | TGCGCCAGCAGCCAAGAAAGCGGGGGTAAAACAGATACGCAGTATTTT | CASSQESGGKTDTQYF
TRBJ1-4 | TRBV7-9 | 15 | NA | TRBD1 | TGTGCCAGCAGCTCGGGACAGGGGAATAATGAAAAACTGTTTTTT | CASSSGQGNNEKLFF
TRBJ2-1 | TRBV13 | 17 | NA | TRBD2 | TGTGCCAGCAGCTCCGGGACTAGCGGGGGGTCCTACAATGAGCAGTTCTTC | CASSSGTSGGSYNEQFF
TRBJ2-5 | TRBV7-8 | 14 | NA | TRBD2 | TGTGCCAGCAGCTCTAGCGGGAGGCAAGAGACCCAGTACTTC | CASSSSGRQETQYF
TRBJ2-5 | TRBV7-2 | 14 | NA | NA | TGTGCCAGCTCCGTAATGGGGGGAAGGGCGGCCCAGTACTTC | CASSVMGGRAAQYF
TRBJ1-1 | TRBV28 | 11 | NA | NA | TGTGCCAGCAGTTTTGAGGGTGAAGCTTTCTTT | CASSFEGEAFF
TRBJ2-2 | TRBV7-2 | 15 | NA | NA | TGTGCCAGCAGCAAATCGACAGGATTCACCGGGGAGCTGTTTTTT | CASSKSTGFTGELFF
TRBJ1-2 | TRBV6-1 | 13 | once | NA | TGTGCCAGCAGCCTTGACAGCAACTATGGCTACACCTTC | CASSLDSNYGYTF
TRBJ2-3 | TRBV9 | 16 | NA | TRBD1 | TGTGCCAGCAGCGTTTTACAACAGGGGGCGGCGGATACGCAGTATTTT | CASSVLQQGAADTQYF
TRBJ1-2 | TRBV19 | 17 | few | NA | TGTGCCAGTTTCCGCGGGGGGGGCGCGGCAGGATACTATGGCTACACCTTC | CASFRGGGAAGYYGYTF
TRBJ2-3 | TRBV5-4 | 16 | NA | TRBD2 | TGTGCCAGCAGCTTGATAGGTAGCGGGAGGACAGATACGCAGTATTTT | CASSLIGSGRTDTQYF
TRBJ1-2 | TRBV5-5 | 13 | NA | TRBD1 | TGTGCCAGCAGCCGACCTACAGGGGAAGGCTACACCTTC | CASSRPTGEGYTF
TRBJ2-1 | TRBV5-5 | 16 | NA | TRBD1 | TGTGCCAGCAGCTGGGGCGACAGGGGGCTCATCGATGAGCAGTTCTTC | CASSWGDRGLIDEQFF
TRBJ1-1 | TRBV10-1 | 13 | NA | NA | TGCGCCAGTTCGGGACAAATGAACACTGAAGCTTTCTTT | CASSGQMNTEAFF
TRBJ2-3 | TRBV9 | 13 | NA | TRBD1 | TGTGCCAGCAGCGGTACAGGGGGTGATACGCAGTATTTT | CASSGTGGDTQYF
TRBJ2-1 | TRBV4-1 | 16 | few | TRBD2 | TGCGCCAGCAGCCAAGCGAGCGGGAGAATTTCCAATGAGCAGTTCTTC | CASSQASGRISNEQFF
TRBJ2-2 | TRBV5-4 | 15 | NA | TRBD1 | TGTGCCAGCAGCACCGGACAGGGAAGGACCGGGGAGCTGTTTTTT | CASSTGQGRTGELFF
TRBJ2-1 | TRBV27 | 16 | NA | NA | TGTGCCAGCAGTTTTTGGGGAGTGAGCTCCTACAATGAGCAGTTCTTC | CASSFWGVSSYNEQFF
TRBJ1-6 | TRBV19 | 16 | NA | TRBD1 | TGTGCCAGTAGTATAGAAGAGGGGGCGGATAATTCACCCCTCCACTTT | CASSIEEGADNSPLHF
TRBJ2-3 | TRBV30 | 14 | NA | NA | TGTGCCGGGGGGGCGGGACCGACGACAGATACGCAGTATTTT | CAGGAGPTTDTQYF
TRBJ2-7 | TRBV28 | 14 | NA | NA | TGTGCCAGCAGTTTTCAGGGGCCGACCTACGAGCAGTACTTC | CASSFQGPTYEQYF
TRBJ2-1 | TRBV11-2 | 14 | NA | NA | TGTGCCAGCAGGGACTATCCCCCCTACAATGAGCAGTTCTTC | CASRDYPPYNEQFF
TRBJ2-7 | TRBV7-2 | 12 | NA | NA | TGTGCCAGCAGCGGTAGCGCCTACGAGCAGTACTTC | CASSGSAYEQYF
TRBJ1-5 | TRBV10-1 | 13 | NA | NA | TGCGCCAGCAGTGAGTCCCAGGTTCAGCCCCAGCATTTT | CASSESQVQPQHF
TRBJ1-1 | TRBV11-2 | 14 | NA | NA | TGTGCCAGCAGCTTCCTGGCGGTTAACACTGAAGCTTTCTTT | CASSFLAVNTEAFF
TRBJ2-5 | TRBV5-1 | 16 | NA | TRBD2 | TGCGCCAGCAGCTTGGGTAGCGGGGTCGGTCAAGAGACCCAGTACTTC | CASSLGSGVGQETQYF
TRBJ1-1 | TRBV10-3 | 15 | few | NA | TGTGCCATCACCCCCGAGAAGAAAAGCAGGGTTGAAGCTTTCTTT | CAITPEKKSRVEAFF
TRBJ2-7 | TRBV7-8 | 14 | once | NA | TGTGCCAGCAGCCAGGGAGCGGGTTCCTACGAGCAGTACTTC | CASSQGAGSYEQYF
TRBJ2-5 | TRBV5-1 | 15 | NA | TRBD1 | TGCGCCAGCACCAGACAGGGAACGGACGAAGAGACCCAGTACTTC | CASTRQGTDEETQYF
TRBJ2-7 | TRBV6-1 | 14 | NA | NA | TGTGCCAGCAGTGCGAGGCTAGCGACCTACGAGCAGTACTTC | CASSARLATYEQYF
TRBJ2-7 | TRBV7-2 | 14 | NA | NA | TGTGCCAGCAGCCCCGAGGGGGAGTGGTACGAGCAGTACTTC | CASSPEGEWYEQYF
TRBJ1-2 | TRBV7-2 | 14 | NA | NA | TGTGCCAGCAGCCCCAGTCAGGTAGTGGATGGCTACACCTTC | CASSPSQVVDGYTF
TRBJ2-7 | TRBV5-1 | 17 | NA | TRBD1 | TGCGCCAGCAGCTGGGACAGTGACAGGGTGGCACCCTACGAGCAGTACTTC | CASSWDSDRVAPYEQYF
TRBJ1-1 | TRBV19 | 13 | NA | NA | TGTGCCACTACGATACCGGGGGGTACTGAAGCTTTCTTT | CATTIPGGTEAFF
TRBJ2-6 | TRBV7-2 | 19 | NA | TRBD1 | TGTGCCAGCAGGGGGTTGGGACAGGTGCCTCTCTCTGGGGCCAACGTCCTGACTTTC | CASRGLGQVPLSGANVLTF
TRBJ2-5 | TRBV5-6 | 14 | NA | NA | TGTGCCAGCAGCCCTCCGGTGGGGGGAGAGACCCAGTACTTC | CASSPPVGGETQYF
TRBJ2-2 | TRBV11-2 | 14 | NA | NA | TGTGCCAGCAGCTTAGATCTCCTAGGATCGTGGCTGTTTTTT | CASSLDLLGSWLFF
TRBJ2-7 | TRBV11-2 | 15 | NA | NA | TGTGCCAGCAGCTCCGCCATGACTAGCTCCTACGAGCAGTACTTC | CASSSAMTSSYEQYF
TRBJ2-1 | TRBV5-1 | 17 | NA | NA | TGCGCCAGCAGCTTGCCCATAGGGGCGGGATCCTACAATGAGCAGTTCTTC | CASSLPIGAGSYNEQFF
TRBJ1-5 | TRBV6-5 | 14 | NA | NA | TGTGCCAGCAGTCCACAGGGTCGCAGCCAGCCCCAGCATTTT | CASSPQGRSQPQHF